This TCR beta chain was obtained from a study of T and B cells in COVID-19 patients. TRB rearrangements were amplified by multiplex PCR with BIOMED2 TRB-A/B primers. Using its own MiXCR run on the multiplex PCR reads, TCRdb lists one record per CDR3 protein. The sample records several thousand distinct CDR3 sequences, roughly a fifth being singletons. This CDR3 contains 15 residues. Germline V gene data show CDR1 as MNHEY and CDR2 as SVGEGT. V lost 6 bases, J lost 4 bases, and 13 bases lay in between. From blood, roughly 220-550 ng of genomic DNA served as TRB template. This clonotype is deemed medium-sized (0.01 to 0.1%).

This TCR was recovered from a human donor with active COVID-19. What was sequenced was blood. V and J are TRBV6-2 or TRBV6-3 and TRBJ2-6; D not certain. The CDR3 sequence is CASRRHGQGANVLTF. DNA for the CDR3: TGTGCCAGCAGAAGACACGGCCAAGGGGCCAACGTCCTGACTTTC.